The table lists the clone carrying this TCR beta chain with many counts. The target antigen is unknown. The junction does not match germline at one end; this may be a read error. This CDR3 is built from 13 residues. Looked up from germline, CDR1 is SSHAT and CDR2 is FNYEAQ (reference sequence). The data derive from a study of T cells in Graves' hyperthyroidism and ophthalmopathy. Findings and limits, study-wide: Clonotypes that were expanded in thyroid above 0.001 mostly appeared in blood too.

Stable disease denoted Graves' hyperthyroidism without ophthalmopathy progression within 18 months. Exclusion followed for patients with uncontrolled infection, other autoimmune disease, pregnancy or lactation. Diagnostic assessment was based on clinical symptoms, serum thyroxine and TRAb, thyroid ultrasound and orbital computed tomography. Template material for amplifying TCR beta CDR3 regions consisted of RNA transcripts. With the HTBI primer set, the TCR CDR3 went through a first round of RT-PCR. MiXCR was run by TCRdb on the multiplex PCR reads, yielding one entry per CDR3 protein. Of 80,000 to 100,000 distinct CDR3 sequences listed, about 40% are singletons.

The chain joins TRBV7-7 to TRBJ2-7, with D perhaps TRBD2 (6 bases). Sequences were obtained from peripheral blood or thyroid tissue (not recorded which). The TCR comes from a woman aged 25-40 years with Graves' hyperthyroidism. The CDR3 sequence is CASSPAVGGEQYF. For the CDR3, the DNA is TGTGCTAGCAGCCCCGCCGTCGGGGGCGAGCAGTACTTC.